This TCR beta chain appears in the sequencing data of a study of blood T cell repertoires in COVID-19 (TCRdb year 2020). About the study as a whole: The collaborator samples originated in the United States, Italy and Spain and spanned the acute and convalescent phases of COVID-19. A freely available public database, intended as a resource for researchers studying the immune response to SARS-CoV-2, is where the repertoires were released. A de-identified subject ID, COVID-19 status, age in years and sex were almost always included in the sample metadata. Subjects who had been exposed to COVID-19, were actively infected with it, or had recovered from it provided the deeply sampled blood TCRbeta repertoires that made up the dataset. Samples came from the ongoing ImmuneRACE study (first 160 participants) plus 1,254 subjects from 6 global collaborators. Where available, HLA class I and class II types were obtained from metadata supplied by the sample provider rather than from assay-based typing. The prospective study material was composed of cDNA or gDNA derived from T cells, B-cell-depleted T cells, or PBMCs. Paper-wide results and their limitations: The amount of clinical and demographic metadata varied by source and participant and was provided uncurated.

To note about this clone: This receptor's antigen is unknown. No base quality information exists; no much larger clone differs at one position.

TCRbeta CDR3 regions were amplified from genomic DNA using the immunoSEQ Assay, a bias-controlled multiplex PCR. Turning to the authors' computational methods: The number of nucleated cells in each sample was estimated by amplification of reference gene primers within the assay. To quantify the absolute abundance of each unique TCRbeta CDR3 rearrangement, sequence reads were collapsed and filtered. For each sample, productive Simpson clonality was calculated as the square root of Simpson's diversity index across productive rearrangements. TCRdb's version of the immuneACCESS table is confined to in-frame rearrangements and falls short of the full clone set. An unresolved V gene accounts for under half of the shortfall where checked; the remainder is of unknown origin. V, J and clone size reflect that table, while D and trimming were determined from the DNA. The sample contains 53,000 or so clones, about 90% of them found a single time. The ten largest make up approximately 12% of the sample.

The germline V gene (reference sequence) gives CDR1 as LNHDA and CDR2 as SQIVND. Trimming takes 0 bases off V and 5 bases off J; junction bases not matched to a gene: 11. The CDR3 spans 17 residues, from the cysteine through the phenylalanine. Of all the DNA, just the CDR3 is kept, 51 bases in frame from base 1. The collaborating institutions used their own protocols to collect whole blood in K2EDTA tubes. For TCRbeta analysis, collaborators shipped samples as frozen whole blood, isolated PBMCs, or DNA extracted from either of those sample types. This receptor was obtained from a man aged 80 or over with acute or convalescent COVID-19. The sequence links TRBV19 to TRBJ1-1; the central 8 bases match TRBD1. Sequenced material: peripheral blood. The DNA is TGTGCCAGTAGTATAGATCTCGGAGACAGGGGTGAAACTGAAGCTTTCTTT. Its coded protein is CASSIDLGDRGETEAFF.